A single sample is the source of the 23 T cell receptor beta chains below, sequenced in a study of beta chain features in type 1 diabetes. Whole-study findings and limits: In every one of the four CD4+ subsets, TCRB CDR3s were moderately but significantly shorter in Type 1 diabetes patients.

For these TCRs, the target antigens are not known. The study reverse transcribed the entire isolated RNA, so it sequenced expressed TCRB transcripts. Clones were read by immunoSEQ multiplex PCR, and TCRdb kept only the in-frame ones, dropping some. The data show some 350,000 clones, around an eighth seen once. Material: naive CD4+ T cells from blood. Source of these receptors: a woman aged 18-29 years with type 1 diabetes.

This clone turned up a few times. V and J are TRBV11-2 and TRBJ2-5; possible D gene TRBD2, 5 bases. The CDR3 covers 17 residues. The germline V and J ends were trimmed by 1 base and 6 bases, with 21 bases remaining between them. Germline CDR1 and CDR2: SGHAT and FQNNGV. CDR3 sequence reads: CASSLGGWAGGPKTQYF. As DNA, the CDR3 is TGTGCCAGCAGCTTAGGAGGTTGGGCGGGCGGCCCGAAGACCCAGTACTTC.

The table lists this clone with a few counts. The chain uses TRBV7-2 and TRBJ2-1; the match to TRBD2 covers 12 bases. Germline loops: CDR1 SGHTA, CDR2 FQGNSA. This CDR3 spans 16 amino acids. J lost 3 bases, V lost 5 bases, and 5 bases had no gene match. CDR3: CASSPWTSGDYNEQFF. The CDR3 DNA follows: TGTGCCAGCAGCCCTTGGACTAGCGGGGACTACAATGAGCAGTTCTTC.

This clone occurred a few times. This chain connects TRBV11-3 to TRBJ1-3, with D unclear. CDR1 and CDR2 (germline): SGHNT, YENEEA. V was cut by 7 bases and J by 0 bases, with 7 bases left in between. The CDR3 spans 13 residues. The CDR3 bases are TGTGCCAGCATGAGGAGCTCTGGAAACACCATATATTTT. This translates into CASMRSSGNTIYF.

Of note for this clone: Other DNA sequences in this specimen translate into the identical CDR3. The chain couples TRBV5-1 to TRBJ2-3; 9 bases are shared with TRBD1. Germline lookup yields CDR1 SGHRS and CDR2 YFSETQ. The CDR3 loop spans 14 amino acids. Unmatched junction bases numbered 4, after V lost 4 bases and J lost 4 bases. For the CDR3, the DNA is TGCGCCAGCAGCCCGGGACAGGGACCAGATACGCAGTATTTT. Translating gives CASSPGQGPDTQYF.

The rearrangement uses TRBV7-9 and TRBJ1-2; 7 nucleotides match TRBD1. Germline values: CDR1 SEHNR, CDR2 FQNEAQ (reference sequence). With 5 bases clipped from V and 7 bases from J, the junction kept 10 bases outside the gene matches. The CDR3 loop spans 14 amino acids. The CDR3: CASSPRQGEGGYTF. The CDR3 region has the DNA TGTGCCAGCAGCCCAAGACAGGGCGAGGGTGGCTACACCTTC.

The V call is TRBV28, the J call TRBJ2-2; 7 bases match TRBD2. The germline CDR1 and CDR2 sequences are MDHEN and SYDVKM. With V trimmed by 6 bases and J by 1 base, 11 bases remained unmatched. There are 17 residues in the CDR3. This chain's CDR3 is CASSSPLGRVNTGELFF. The CDR3 bases are TGTGCCAGCAGCTCCCCTTTGGGGAGGGTGAACACCGGGGAGCTGTTTTTT.

V is TRBV6-5 and J is TRBJ2-1; TRBD1 matches at 10 bases. The CDR3 sequence is 14 residues long. The germline CDR1 and CDR2 sequences are MNHEY and SVGAGI. Unmatched junction bases numbered 1, after V lost 2 bases and J lost 6 bases. The CDR3 here is CASSYGDRGNEQFF. As DNA, the CDR3 is TGTGCCAGCAGTTACGGGGACAGGGGCAATGAGCAGTTCTTC.

The chain couples TRBV7-2 to TRBJ2-3; D is unresolved. The CDR3 sequence is 12 residues long. The germline gives CDR1 SGHTA, CDR2 FQGNSA. Between the trimmed V and J ends, which lost 5 bases and 2 bases, there was a span of 5 bases. CDR3 DNA: TGTGCCAGCAGCCTATTCACAGATACGCAGTATTTT. It specifies CASSLFTDTQYF. Using reference TRBV7-2 and TRBJ2-3 for the parts outside the CDR3, the full variable domain is GAGVSQSPSNKVTEKGKDVELRCDPISGHTALYWYRQSLGQGLEFLIYFQGNSAPDKSGLPSDRFSAERTGGSVSTLTIQRTQQEDSAVYLCASSLFTDTQYFGPGTRLTVL.

This clone came up a few times. The rearrangement links TRBV12-5 to TRBJ2-5; D is uncertain. The CDR3 is made up of 11 amino acids. V dropped 4 bases and J dropped 5 bases, with 5 bases sitting between them. CDR1 and CDR2 from the germline V gene are LGHNT and FRNRAP. Here the CDR3 reads CASGSSETQYF. The CDR3 nucleotides are TGTGCTAGTGGTTCGTCGGAGACCCAGTACTTC. Full variable domain (outside the CDR3, taken from reference TRBV12-5 and TRBJ2-5): DARVTQTPRHKVTEMGQEVTMRCQPILGHNTVFWYRQTMMQGLELLAYFRNRAPLDDSGMPKDRFSAEMPDATLATLKIQPSEPRDSAVYFCASGSSETQYFGPGTRLLVL.

This sequence joins TRBV6-1 and TRBJ1-2; D perhaps matches TRBD1 (6 bases). Trimming pared 3 bases from V and 8 bases from J, leaving 10 bases between. This CDR3 region has 12 residues. In germline, CDR1 is MNHNS, CDR2 SASEGT. In nucleotides, the CDR3 is TGTGCCAGCAGTGAGGGGGCCTGGGGCTACACCTTC. Translation gives CASSEGAWGYTF.

This clone was seen only a few times. The chain is built from TRBV29-1 and TRBJ2-7, with D perhaps TRBD1 (6 bases). V was clipped by 6 bases and J by 3 bases, with 12 bases between them. Germline V gene lookup returns CDR1 SQVTM and CDR2 ANQGSEA. CDR3 length equals 12 residues. The CDR3 spells CSVQGLGYEQYF. DNA of the CDR3: TGCAGCGTACAGGGTTTGGGCTACGAGCAGTACTTC.

The rearrangement joins TRBV29-1 to TRBJ2-2; 10 nucleotides line up with TRBD2. The V segment lost 4 bases and the J segment 6 bases; nucleotides outside the gene matches: 5. Germline V CDR1 and CDR2: SQVTM, ANQGSEA. The CDR3 totals 14 residues. Here the CDR3 reads CSVVVAGGAGELFF. CDR3 bases: TGCAGCGTTGTTGTAGCGGGAGGCGCCGGGGAGCTGTTTTTT.

V is TRBV29-1 and J is TRBJ2-1; 8 nucleotides match TRBD2. CDR1 is SQVTM, CDR2 ANQGSEA, per germline. The CDR3 covers 15 residues. The CDR3 nucleotides are TGCAACGCCCCGGAGCGGGAGCGGTGCCACAATGAGCAGTTCTTC. It codes for CNAPERERCHNEQFF.

This clone was observed a handful of times. This chain connects TRBV18 to TRBJ2-1; D is unclear. This CDR3 is 14 amino acids long. V shed 2 bases and J shed 3 bases, with 8 bases lying between them. The germline V gene encodes CDR1 KGHSH and CDR2 LQKENI. The CDR3 region has the DNA TGTGCCAGCTCACCAGCAGTAAGCTACAATGAGCAGTTCTTC. Protein product: CASSPAVSYNEQFF.

This rearrangement joins TRBV6-6 to TRBJ2-7; TRBD1 matches at 8 bases. After removal of 0 bases from V and 2 bases from J, the junction contained 3 bases not matched to a gene. CDR3 length equals 15 residues. Germline-derived CDR1 and CDR2 are MNHNY and SVGAGI (reference sequence). CDR3 region: CASSYSATGAYEQYV. CDR3 bases: TGTGCCAGCAGTTACTCCGCGACAGGGGCCTACGAGCAGTACGTC.

This clone appeared a few times. V is TRBV11-2 and J is TRBJ2-1, with 8 bases identical to TRBD1. Trimming at V came to 6 bases and at J to 3 bases, leaving 7 bases not matched to a gene. In germline, CDR1 is SGHAT, CDR2 FQNNGV. The CDR3 spans 15 residues. The CDR3 DNA is TGTGCCAGCAGATATCAGGGGGCTATCTACAATGAGCAGTTCTTC. It specifies CASRYQGAIYNEQFF.

In its sample, this clone was seen a few times. The chain recombines TRBV25-1 with TRBJ2-5; D unclear. Germline assignment: CDR1 MGHDK and CDR2 SYGVNS. The CDR3 contains 12 residues. V was pared by 7 bases and J by 0 bases, with 6 bases between. CDR3 region: CASTQNQETQYF. CDR3 sequence (DNA): TGTGCCAGCACCCAAAACCAAGAGACCCAGTACTTC.

This clone was seen only a few times. The V call is TRBV2, the J call TRBJ2-3; D ambiguous. CDR1 is SNHLY, CDR2 FYNNEI, per germline. The length of the CDR3 is 13 residues. The germline V and J ends were trimmed by 6 bases and 0 bases, with 7 bases remaining between them. Written as DNA, the CDR3 is TGTGCCAGCAGGAGTTCTAGCACAGATACGCAGTATTTT. The encoded protein is CASRSSSTDTQYF.

The chain employs TRBV28 and TRBJ2-7; 8 positions match TRBD1. This CDR3 is 11 amino acids long. Germline assignment: CDR1 MDHEN and CDR2 SYDVKM. Here the CDR3 reads CESGGPYEQYF. The CDR3 DNA is TGTGAGTCAGGGGGCCCCTACGAGCAGTACTTC.

CDR3: CASSPRQRGLYDGYTF. DNA of the CDR3: TGTGCCAGCTCACCACGGCAGCGGGGGCTCTACGATGGCTACACCTTC. The chain joins TRBV18 to TRBJ1-2; D might be TRBD1 (6 bases). CDR3 size: 16 residues. Trimming removed 1 base from V and 6 bases from J, with 18 bases in between. The germline V gene has CDR1 KGHSH and CDR2 LQKENI. Looking up the rest from reference TRBV18 and TRBJ1-2 gives the full variable domain: NAGVMQNPRHLVRRRGQEARLRCSPMKGHSHVYWYRQLPEEGLKFMVYLQKENIIDESGMPKERFSAEFPKEGPSILRIQQVVRGDSAAYFCASSPRQRGLYDGYTFGSGTRLTVV.

A word on this clone: Within the sample, other DNA sequences also encode this same CDR3. This sequence joins TRBV18 and TRBJ2-5; D remains ambiguous. Per the germline V gene, CDR1 is KGHSH and CDR2 is LQKENI. CDR3 length equals 13 residues. V was clipped by 2 bases and J by 0 bases, with 4 bases between them. The DNA of the CDR3 is TGTGCCAGCTCACCATCGTACCAAGAGACCCAGTACTTC. It specifies CASSPSYQETQYF.

The chain links TRBV28 to TRBJ2-3; 12 nucleotides match TRBD2. CDR3 length: 14 amino acids. V dropped 8 bases and J dropped 5; count of bases not matched to a gene: 5. Germline CDR1 is MDHEN and CDR2 is SYDVKM. CDR3 sequence: CASSTSGSLDTQYF. CDR3 nucleotides: TGTGCCAGCTCGACTAGCGGGAGTTTAGATACGCAGTATTTT.

CDR3 amino acids: CASSPTSSGGWYEQYF. The DNA of the CDR3 is TGTGCCAGCAGCCCTACCTCTAGCGGAGGATGGTACGAGCAGTACTTC. The rearrangement joins TRBV11-2 to TRBJ2-7; 7 nucleotides agree with TRBD2. V was pared by 5 bases and J by 4 bases, with 14 bases of the junction left unmatched. Germline CDR1 reads SGHAT; CDR2 reads FQNNGV. This CDR3 has 16 residues.